A single T cell receptor (beta chain) is shown here with its context. Using immunoSEQ multiplex PCR, the repertoire was profiled, and TCRdb retains in-frame clones only, with some absent. This table holds about 350,000 clones, around 87% found once. The V gene lost 0 bases and the J gene lost 1 base, with 14 bases spanning the gap. Germline V gene sequence: CDR1 SGHRS, CDR2 YFSETQ. The CDR3 sequence is 16 residues long. This sample stems from a study of blood T cell repertoires in COVID-19. About the study: In each case, the material was cDNA or gDNA derived from T cells, B-cell-depleted T cells, or PBMCs.

The V call is TRBV5-1, the J call TRBJ2-7, with a possible D match to TRBD2 (7 bases). The TCR originated in a woman in her 30s who had recovered from COVID-19. The sample taken for sequencing was PBMCs or T cells enriched from blood (not recorded which). The DNA of the CDR3 is TGCGCCAGCAGCTTGGGGGAGGGGGTGCCTTCCTACGAGCAGTACTTC. As protein: CASSLGEGVPSYEQYF. Full variable domain (remainder filled in from reference TRBV5-1 and TRBJ2-7): KAGVTQTPRYLIKTRGQQVTLSCSPISGHRSVSWYQQTPGQGLQFLFEYFSETQRNKGNFPGRFSGRQFSNSRSEMNVSTLELGDSALYLCASSLGEGVPSYEQYFGPGTRLTVT.